These T cell receptor beta chains were read from a single sample in a study of blood T cells in healthy people across ages. TCRdb reprocessed the 5' RACE reads via MiXCR and lists one record per CDR3 protein. The repertoire consists of about 780,000 distinct CDR3 sequences, with around 45% occurring once and the leading ten covering 15% to 20%. Specimen: blood. These receptors were collected from a man older than 75 in good health. Both conserved end residues are part of each CDR3. The order of the fields is D gene, J gene, V gene, clone size, CDR3 DNA, CDR3 protein. A D gene is named only where the DNA matches it firmly. Clone size appears in some rows only: once, few, many, or a class for an expanded clone.

d_gene: TRBD1; j_gene: TRBJ2-5; v_gene: TRBV19; abundance: few; CDR3nt: TGTGCCAGTAGTATTCCACAGGGGGCTTCGCGGGAGACCCAGTACTTC; CDR3aa: CASSIPQGASRETQYF
d_gene: TRBD1; j_gene: TRBJ2-1; v_gene: TRBV5-1; abundance: NA; CDR3nt: TGCGCCACCACCAGGGGGCTGAGGGACAATGAGCAGTTCTTC; CDR3aa: CATTRGLRDNEQFF
d_gene: TRBD1; j_gene: TRBJ2-5; v_gene: TRBV5-1; abundance: NA; CDR3nt: TGCGCCAGCAGAGGACAGGAAGAGACCCAGTACTTC; CDR3aa: CASRGQEETQYF
d_gene: NA; j_gene: TRBJ2-3; v_gene: TRBV10-3; abundance: NA; CDR3nt: TGTGCCATCTCCGACCCCGGGACAAGGAGCACATATACGCAGTATTTT; CDR3aa: CAISDPGTRSTYTQYF
d_gene: TRBD2; j_gene: TRBJ2-3; v_gene: TRBV7-2; abundance: NA; CDR3nt: TGTGCCAGCACCCAGAGGACTAGCGGAGATACGCAGTATTTT; CDR3aa: CASTQRTSGDTQYF
d_gene: NA; j_gene: TRBJ2-6; v_gene: TRBV12-3/TRBV12-4; abundance: NA; CDR3nt: TGTGCCAGCAGTTTAGGGGACCCGACCTCTGGGGCCAACGTCCTGACTTTC; CDR3aa: CASSLGDPTSGANVLTF
d_gene: TRBD2; j_gene: TRBJ2-3; v_gene: TRBV7-2; abundance: few; CDR3nt: TGTGCCAGCAGCTTATCGGGCGGGAGGTCAGATACGCAGTATTTT; CDR3aa: CASSLSGGRSDTQYF
d_gene: TRBD1; j_gene: TRBJ1-4; v_gene: TRBV4-2; abundance: NA; CDR3nt: TGTGCCAGCAGTTTAGGGACAGGGGCGAAACAGAAACTGTTTTTT; CDR3aa: CASSLGTGAKQKLFF
d_gene: TRBD1; j_gene: TRBJ2-7; v_gene: TRBV28; abundance: few; CDR3nt: TGTGCCAGCAGTCCAAACAACAGGGGCTTCGACGAGCAGTACTTC; CDR3aa: CASSPNNRGFDEQYF
d_gene: NA; j_gene: TRBJ1-6; v_gene: TRBV7-9; abundance: NA; CDR3nt: TGTGCCAGCAGCTTAGAAGGCCTATCACCCCTCCACTTT; CDR3aa: CASSLEGLSPLHF
d_gene: NA; j_gene: TRBJ1-5; v_gene: TRBV12-3/TRBV12-4; abundance: once; CDR3nt: TGTGCCAGCAGTTCAGGGCCTCTTCAGCCCCAGCATTTT; CDR3aa: CASSSGPLQPQHF
d_gene: NA; j_gene: TRBJ1-5; v_gene: TRBV6-5; abundance: NA; CDR3nt: TGTGCCAGCAGTTACTCGCTCGGCTCTGGACAGCCCCAGCATTTT; CDR3aa: CASSYSLGSGQPQHF
d_gene: NA; j_gene: TRBJ1-2; v_gene: TRBV29-1; abundance: NA; CDR3nt: TGCAGCGCCCCCACGTTAGGAGGGAAGGGCTACACCTTC; CDR3aa: CSAPTLGGKGYTF
d_gene: NA; j_gene: TRBJ2-3; v_gene: TRBV9; abundance: NA; CDR3nt: TGTGCCAGCAGCTCAAGACACTTCACAGATACGCAGTATTTT; CDR3aa: CASSSRHFTDTQYF
d_gene: TRBD1; j_gene: TRBJ1-5; v_gene: TRBV6-1; abundance: NA; CDR3nt: TGTGCCAGCCATTTCGGGACAGGGAGATTACCCCAGCATTTT; CDR3aa: CASHFGTGRLPQHF
d_gene: NA; j_gene: TRBJ2-3; v_gene: TRBV27; abundance: NA; CDR3nt: TGTGCCAGCAGTGTCGGGGACGGTACAGATACGCAGTATTTT; CDR3aa: CASSVGDGTDTQYF
d_gene: NA; j_gene: TRBJ1-2; v_gene: TRBV7-8; abundance: few; CDR3nt: TGTGCCAGCAGCACCGACGGATTTCGGGGCTACACCTTC; CDR3aa: CASSTDGFRGYTF
d_gene: NA; j_gene: TRBJ2-3; v_gene: TRBV6-2/TRBV6-3; abundance: many; CDR3nt: TGTGCCAGCAGTTACACGTCGTTGGCCCTAGGTACGCAGTATTTT; CDR3aa: CASSYTSLALGTQYF
d_gene: NA; j_gene: TRBJ2-3; v_gene: TRBV25-1; abundance: NA; CDR3nt: TGTGCCAGCAGTGGCCAGGTTAGCACAGATACGCAGTATTTT; CDR3aa: CASSGQVSTDTQYF
d_gene: NA; j_gene: TRBJ1-5; v_gene: TRBV19; abundance: few; CDR3nt: TGTGCCAGTAGTAAAACAGCCCATAGCAATCAGCCCCAGCATTTT; CDR3aa: CASSKTAHSNQPQHF
d_gene: TRBD2; j_gene: TRBJ2-1; v_gene: TRBV6-1; abundance: NA; CDR3nt: TGTGCCAGCGGGACTAGCGGGGGCAATGAGCAGTTCTTC; CDR3aa: CASGTSGGNEQFF
d_gene: TRBD1; j_gene: TRBJ1-1; v_gene: TRBV10-3; abundance: NA; CDR3nt: TGTGCCATCCGACAGGGGGAAGTCACTGAAGCTTTCTTT; CDR3aa: CAIRQGEVTEAFF
d_gene: NA; j_gene: TRBJ1-6; v_gene: TRBV2; abundance: NA; CDR3nt: TGTGCCAGCAGTGAACAGGTTGTACCATCCTATAATTCACCCCTTCACTTT; CDR3aa: CASSEQVVPSYNSPLHF
d_gene: NA; j_gene: TRBJ1-1; v_gene: TRBV10-3; abundance: NA; CDR3nt: TGTGCCATCAGGGTCGAGGGGATGAACACTGAAGCTTTCTTT; CDR3aa: CAIRVEGMNTEAFF
d_gene: TRBD1; j_gene: TRBJ2-7; v_gene: TRBV4-2; abundance: NA; CDR3nt: TGTGCCAGCAGCCCAATAGGACAGGGAGTCTCCTACGAGCAGTACTTC; CDR3aa: CASSPIGQGVSYEQYF
d_gene: NA; j_gene: TRBJ2-7; v_gene: TRBV7-2; abundance: NA; CDR3nt: TGTGCCAGCTCAGGTGTTCGTTGGGAAGGCGAGCAGTACTTC; CDR3aa: CASSGVRWEGEQYF
d_gene: TRBD2; j_gene: TRBJ2-7; v_gene: TRBV7-2; abundance: many; CDR3nt: TGTGCCAGCAGCTCAGACTTACTAGCGGGATTGAACGAGCAGTACTTC; CDR3aa: CASSSDLLAGLNEQYF
d_gene: NA; j_gene: TRBJ1-1; v_gene: TRBV10-3; abundance: NA; CDR3nt: TGTGCCATCAGTGAGAACAGGGCGGACACTGAAGCTTTCTTT; CDR3aa: CAISENRADTEAFF
d_gene: TRBD1; j_gene: TRBJ2-1; v_gene: TRBV18; abundance: NA; CDR3nt: TGTGCCAGCTCACCGGGACAGAGCTCCTACAATGAGCAGTTCTTC; CDR3aa: CASSPGQSSYNEQFF
d_gene: NA; j_gene: TRBJ2-7; v_gene: TRBV5-1; abundance: NA; CDR3nt: TGCGCCAGCAGCTTGGTTAGTCCCCCCTACGAGCAGTACTTC; CDR3aa: CASSLVSPPYEQYF
d_gene: NA; j_gene: TRBJ1-1; v_gene: TRBV28; abundance: NA; CDR3nt: TGTGCCAGCGCTGGTGCAGGGGACACTGAAGCTTTCTTT; CDR3aa: CASAGAGDTEAFF